The 29 T cell receptor beta chains presented below share a single source sample, sequenced in a study of blood T cells in healthy people across ages. Primers used in a second PCR of roughly 6 to 12 cycles were a sample-barcoded 5' primer and a J-beta primer mix. TCRdb processed the 5' RACE reads anew with MiXCR; each CDR3 protein has one entry. This sample has 650,000 to 700,000 distinct CDR3 sequences, with approximately 30% found just once. The sample was blood. The origin of the receptors is a woman of 80 years or more in good health.

In the case of this clonotype: Compared with germline, one end of the junction differs, possibly owing to a read error. The J gene is TRBJ1-6, the V gene TRBV4-3, with TRBD1 as a possible D gene (6 bases). CDR3 size: 15 residues. Germline CDR1 and CDR2: LGHNA and YSLEER. The CDR3 nucleotides are TGCGCCAGCAGCCGGAGCAGGGGAAATAATTCACCCCTCTACTTT. This codes for CASSRSRGNNSPLYF.

This clonotype showed up many times. This sequence joins TRBV7-2 and TRBJ2-7; 8 bases line up with TRBD1. The CDR3 runs 14 residues. The J segment lost 7 bases and the V segment lost 6 bases, leaving 11 bases of the junction unmatched. CDR1 and CDR2 (germline): SGHTA, FQGNSA. The CDR3 protein is CASRRNQGAGEQYF. The CDR3 region has the DNA TGTGCCAGCAGGAGGAACCAGGGGGCGGGAGAGCAGTACTTC.

This clonotype was recorded many times. This sequence joins TRBV3-1 and TRBJ1-2, with D uncertain. V was trimmed by 0 bases and J by 4 bases, leaving 9 bases between them. This CDR3 is 14 amino acids long. Germline V lookup: CDR1 LGHDT, CDR2 YNNKEL (reference sequence). The CDR3 is CASSQDVTSYGYTF. The CDR3 nucleotides read TGTGCCAGCAGCCAAGATGTGACAAGCTATGGCTACACCTTC.

This clonotype was observed at least ten times. J is TRBJ2-1 and V is TRBV5-1; a weak D match, TRBD2 (5 bases). Looked up from germline, CDR1 is SGHRS and CDR2 is YFSETQ. V was shortened by 0 bases and J by 0 bases, with 7 bases between the two germline ends. The CDR3 is made up of 15 amino acids. The CDR3 sequence: CASSLAGSSYNEQFF. The CDR3 DNA reads TGCGCCAGCAGCTTGGCGGGAAGCTCCTACAATGAGCAGTTCTTC.

Remarks on this clonotype: A much bigger clone sits one base away, suggesting this may be a read error. The CDR3 bases are TGTGCCAGCAAACCTCAAGGGGGACATGAGCAGTACTTC. Its translation: CASKPQGGHEQYF. The chain recombines TRBV6-2 or TRBV6-3 with TRBJ2-5; weak D call: TRBD1 (6 bases). V gave up 7 bases and J gave up 11 bases, with 20 bases separating them. This CDR3 contains 13 residues. Germline assignment: CDR1 MNHEY and CDR2 SVGEGT.

The V call is TRBV7-2, the J call TRBJ2-1, with 10 positions matching TRBD2. The CDR3 runs 15 residues. V shed 5 bases, J shed 2 bases, and the junction held 3 bases outside the gene matches. Per germline, CDR1 SGHTA and CDR2 FQGNSA. The DNA for the CDR3 is TGTGCCAGCAGCGAAACTAGCGGGACCTACAATGAGCAGTTCTTC. Protein sequence: CASSETSGTYNEQFF.

Here the CDR3 reads CASSTRTSGTDTQYF. CDR3 bases: TGTGCCAGCAGCACCCGGACTAGCGGCACAGATACGCAGTATTTT. The gene calls are TRBV7-2 and TRBJ2-3; 9 bases are shared with TRBD2. The CDR3 sequence is 15 residues long. The V segment lost 5 bases and the J segment 1 base; nucleotides outside the gene matches: 4. Germline V gene lookup returns CDR1 SGHTA and CDR2 FQGNSA. The entire variable domain, with the rest obtained from reference TRBV7-2 and TRBJ2-3, is as follows: GAGVSQSPSNKVTEKGKDVELRCDPISGHTALYWYRQSLGQGLEFLIYFQGNSAPDKSGLPSDRFSAERTGGSVSTLTIQRTQQEDSAVYLCASSTRTSGTDTQYFGPGTRLTVL.

With respect to this clonotype: This sequence may be a read error, since a much larger clone differs from it by one base. This rearrangement joins TRBV20-1 to TRBJ2-1, with D perhaps given as TRBD1 or TRBD2 (5 bases each). This CDR3 has 14 residues. Germline-derived CDR1 and CDR2 are DFQATT and SNEGSKA (reference sequence). CDR3 coding DNA: TGCAGTGCTACCGGGACCAGCTCCCACAATGAGCAGTTCTTC. This translates into CSATGTSSHNEQFF.

The V call is TRBV3-1, the J call TRBJ2-7; TRBD1 might be the D (5 bases). The last part of the DNA fits TRBJ2-5 better; the J call may be wrong. This CDR3 is built from 13 residues. Germline V lookup: CDR1 LGHDT, CDR2 YNNKEL (reference sequence). As DNA, the CDR3 is TGTGCCAGCAGCCAGGCCAGGGAAGAGACCCAGTACTTC. Its translation is CASSQAREETQYF.

This clonotype turned up a few times. In DNA, the CDR3 is TGCGCCAGCAGCGACGACGGAGACCCCACATCTGGGACTTTCTTT. This sequence encodes CASSDDGDPTSGTFF. The chain joins TRBV5-1 to TRBJ1-1; no clear D. The CDR3 spans 15 residues. Trimming shortened V by 4 bases and J by 12 bases, and 25 bases separated the two germline ends. Germline-derived CDR1 and CDR2 are SGHRS and YFSETQ.

This chain uses TRBV7-2 with TRBJ2-1, with TRBD2 identical over 7 bases. V lost 0 bases and J lost 7; bases outside the gene matches: 9. Germline-derived CDR1 and CDR2 are SGHTA and FQGNSA. This CDR3 spans 16 amino acids. CDR3 residues: CASSLALGGGENEQFF. The CDR3 DNA is TGTGCCAGCAGCTTAGCGCTTGGCGGGGGAGAGAATGAGCAGTTCTTC.

In its sample, this clonotype was seen a few times. A much larger clone differs from this one at a single base, so this may be a read error. V is TRBV6-5 and J is TRBJ2-7; a possible D gene is TRBD2 (5 bases). Germline-derived CDR1 and CDR2 are MNHEY and SVGAGI. Trimming stripped 2 bases from V and 0 bases from J, with 14 bases between. This CDR3 region has 16 residues. Here the CDR3 reads CASSYRWTSSSYEQYF. CDR3 nucleotide sequence: TGTGCCAGCAGTTACCGGTGGACTTCTAGCTCCTACGAGCAGTACTTC.

V usage is TRBV7-2 and J usage is TRBJ2-5, with 7 bases aligning to TRBD1. The germline gives CDR1 SGHTA, CDR2 FQGNSA. CDR3 size: 16 residues. V lost 4 bases and J lost 1; bases outside the gene matches: 9. CDR3 sequence: CASSSTTRDSQETQYF. CDR3 sequence (DNA): TGTGCCAGCAGCTCAACAACCCGGGACAGCCAAGAGACCCAGTACTTC. Based on the CDR3 plus reference TRBV7-2 and TRBJ2-5, the full variable domain is GAGVSQSPSNKVTEKGKDVELRCDPISGHTALYWYRQSLGQGLEFLIYFQGNSAPDKSGLPSDRFSAERTGGSVSTLTIQRTQQEDSAVYLCASSSTTRDSQETQYFGPGTRLLVL.

The chain links TRBV5-1 to TRBJ2-7; tentative D call: TRBD2 (6 bases). The CDR3 covers 16 residues. The ends were cut back, 4 bases at V and 3 bases at J, with 20 bases in the middle. Germline values: CDR1 SGHRS, CDR2 YFSETQ. The chain's CDR3 is CASSRPRVTGDYEQYF. As DNA, the CDR3 is TGCGCCAGCAGCCGACCCCGTGTGACGGGGGACTACGAGCAGTACTTC.

This clonotype was seen ten or more times. The genes are TRBV4-3 and TRBJ2-3, with TRBD1 as a possible D gene (5 bases). V lost 0 bases, J lost 8 bases, and 18 bases lay in between. Germline CDR1 LGHNA, CDR2 YSLEER. The CDR3 length is 16 residues. The CDR3 sequence: CASSQEGLKTDGTQYF. The CDR3 nucleotides are TGCGCCAGCAGCCAAGAGGGCTTAAAGACAGATGGTACGCAGTATTTT.

This clonotype was observed a few times. This rearrangement joins TRBV9 to TRBJ1-1, with D maybe TRBD1 (6 bases). The CDR3 spans 16 residues. Germline CDR1 SGDLS, CDR2 YYNGEE. The V end lost 2 bases, the J end lost 1 base, and 15 bases lay between the germline ends. CDR3 region: CASSVGQSTTNTEAFF. The CDR3 DNA follows: TGTGCCAGCAGCGTCGGACAGAGCACTACGAACACTGAAGCTTTCTTT.

The V and J genes are TRBV7-6 and TRBJ1-4; possible D gene TRBD1, 6 bases. This CDR3 spans 13 amino acids. V gave up 1 base and J gave up 7 bases, with 7 bases separating them. The germline gives CDR1 SGHVS, CDR2 FNYEAQ. In DNA, the CDR3 is TGTGCCAGCAGCTTAGTACAGGGTGAAAAACTGTTTTTT. Translated, it gives CASSLVQGEKLFF.

V gene TRBV6-5 combines with J gene TRBJ2-7, with 7 bases aligning to TRBD1. V trimming: 4 bases; J trimming: 0 bases; junction bases outside the gene matches: 6. The CDR3 is made up of 15 amino acids. The germline V gene has CDR1 MNHEY and CDR2 SVGAGI. CDR3 in DNA: TGTGCCAGCAGTTCCGGGACAGCGAGCTCCTACGAGCAGTACTTC. Translated, it gives CASSSGTASSYEQYF.

This clonotype was counted only a few times. J is TRBJ2-3 and V is TRBV5-1, with D perhaps assigned TRBD1 or TRBD2 (5 bases each). Germline CDR1 is SGHRS and CDR2 is YFSETQ. This CDR3 is built from 15 residues. Trimming took 0 bases from V and 7 from J, leaving 15 bases between them. The CDR3 bases are TGCGCCAGCAGCTTGGTGCCGGGGCCTGAATATACGCAGTATTTT. It codes for CASSLVPGPEYTQYF.

J is TRBJ2-3 and V is TRBV7-2, with D perhaps given as TRBD1 or TRBD2 (5 bases each). Germline values: CDR1 SGHTA, CDR2 FQGNSA. The V and J ends lost 5 bases and 0 bases respectively, with 12 bases between them. CDR3 length: 15 residues. CDR3 coding DNA: TGTGCCAGCAGCATCCAGGGAGCTAGCACAGATACGCAGTATTTT. Protein: CASSIQGASTDTQYF.

The J gene is TRBJ1-6, the V gene TRBV12-3 or TRBV12-4; 7 nucleotides agree with TRBD1. CDR3 length: 15 residues. The V segment lost 0 bases and the J segment 6 bases; nucleotides outside the gene matches: 2. CDR3 in amino acids: CASSLAGGGNSPLHF. Here the CDR3 DNA reads TGTGCCAGCAGTTTAGCAGGGGGCGGTAATTCACCCCTCCACTTT.

Notes on this clonotype: A single base separates this from a much larger clone, so it may be a read error. The V call is TRBV10-3, the J call TRBJ2-3; D not certain. Looked up from germline, CDR1 is ENHRY and CDR2 is SYGVKD. The CDR3 runs to 13 residues. CDR3 DNA sequence: TGTGCCATCAAGCCGGAAAGCACAAATACGCAGTATTTT. Translating gives CAIKPESTNTQYF.

This clonotype was seen only a few times. The chain employs TRBV28 and TRBJ2-3; TRBD2 might be the D (5 bases). The V gene lost 3 bases and the J gene lost 6 bases, with 10 bases spanning the gap. This CDR3 has 13 residues. The germline V gene encodes CDR1 MDHEN and CDR2 SYDVKM. CDR3 bases: TGTGCCAGCAGTTTTTCGGGAAGGGATACGCAGTATTTT. This sequence encodes CASSFSGRDTQYF.

In its sample, this clonotype was seen many times. The rearrangement joins TRBV6-4 to TRBJ1-2, with a weak D call TRBD1 (6 bases). V lost 3 bases to trimming and J lost 8 bases, with 13 bases between them. CDR1 and CDR2 (germline): MRHNA, SNTAGT. The CDR3 contains 13 residues. The CDR3 is CASSDFRGGGYTF. As DNA, the CDR3 is TGTGCCAGCAGTGATTTCAGGGGCGGCGGCTACACCTTC.

This chain joins TRBV7-2 and TRBJ2-1; D gene ambiguous. The CDR3 sequence is 15 residues long. Per germline, CDR1 SGHTA and CDR2 FQGNSA. Trimming removed 6 bases at V and 7 bases at J, with 19 bases between. CDR3 amino acids: CASRAYLTPPNEQFF. CDR3 DNA: TGTGCCAGCAGAGCTTACCTCACGCCGCCGAATGAGCAGTTCTTC.

This chain connects TRBV5-1 to TRBJ2-2; D possibly corresponds to TRBD2 (6 bases). The germline V gene encodes CDR1 SGHRS and CDR2 YFSETQ. Trimming left V 0 bases short and J 5 bases short, with 11 bases between. The CDR3 has 15 residues. The CDR3 loop reads CASSLGVGGTGELFF. In DNA form, the CDR3 reads TGCGCCAGCAGCTTGGGAGTCGGGGGTACCGGGGAGCTGTTTTTT.

This clonotype has a single count. Germline is not matched at one junction end, which may reflect a read error. The chain has TRBV2 and TRBJ2-7; TRBD2 is a possible D gene (6 bases). This CDR3 contains 17 residues. Germline CDR1 and CDR2: SNHLY and FYNNEI. CDR3: CVSSEGRTSFPPDEQYF. In DNA form, the CDR3 reads TGTGTCAGCAGTGAAGGCCGCACTAGCTTCCCCCCTGACGAGCAGTACTTC.

Comment on this clonotype: Possible read error: a much larger clone is one base away. This chain connects TRBV20-1 to TRBJ1-2; D call uncertain. Per germline, CDR1 DFQATT and CDR2 SNEGSKA (reference sequence). This CDR3 contains 10 residues. The CDR3 sequence: CSAYSYGHTF. The CDR3 nucleotides are TGCAGTGCTTACAGCTATGGCCACACCTTC.

This clonotype came up many times. The chain links TRBV28 to TRBJ2-3; the match to TRBD2 covers 11 bases. V shed 8 bases and J 0 bases; nucleotides not matched to a gene: 4. Germline-derived CDR1 and CDR2 are MDHEN and SYDVKM. The CDR3 length is 15 residues. CDR3 in DNA: TGTGCCAGCTGCCGACTAGCGGGGAGCACAGATACGCAGTATTTT. The encoded protein is CASCRLAGSTDTQYF.